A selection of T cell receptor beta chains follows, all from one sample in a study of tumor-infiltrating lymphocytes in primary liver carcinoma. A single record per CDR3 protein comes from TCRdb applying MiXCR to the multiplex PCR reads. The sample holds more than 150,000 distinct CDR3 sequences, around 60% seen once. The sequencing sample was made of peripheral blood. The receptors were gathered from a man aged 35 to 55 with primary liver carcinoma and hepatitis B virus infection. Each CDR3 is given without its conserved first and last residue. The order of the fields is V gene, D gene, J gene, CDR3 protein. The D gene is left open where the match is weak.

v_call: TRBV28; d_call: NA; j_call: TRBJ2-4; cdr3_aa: ASRKGGGSSINIQY
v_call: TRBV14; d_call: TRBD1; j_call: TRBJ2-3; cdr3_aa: ASSLRDRGGTDTQY
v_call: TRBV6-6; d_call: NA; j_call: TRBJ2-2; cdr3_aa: ASSSPGDGELF
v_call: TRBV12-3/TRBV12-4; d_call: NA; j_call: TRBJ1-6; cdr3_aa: ASSPGSGRVGSPLH
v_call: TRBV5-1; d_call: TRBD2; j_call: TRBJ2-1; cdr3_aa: ASSPLIAGGHDEQF
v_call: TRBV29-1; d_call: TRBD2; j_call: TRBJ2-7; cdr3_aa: SVRLAGGSHYEQH
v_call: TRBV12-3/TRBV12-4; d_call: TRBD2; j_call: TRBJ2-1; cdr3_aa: ASSYWTSGDNEQF
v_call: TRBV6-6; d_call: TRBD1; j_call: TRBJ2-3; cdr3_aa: ASSPDRDRGTDTQY
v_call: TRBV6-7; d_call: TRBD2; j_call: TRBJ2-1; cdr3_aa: ASNRTSYPRYNEQF
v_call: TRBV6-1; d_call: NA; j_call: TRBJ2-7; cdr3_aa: ASSVLGDSI
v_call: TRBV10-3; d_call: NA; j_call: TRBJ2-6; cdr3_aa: AISESMFVSGANVLT
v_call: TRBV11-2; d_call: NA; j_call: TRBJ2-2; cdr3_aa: ASSLGVSGLKPNTGELF
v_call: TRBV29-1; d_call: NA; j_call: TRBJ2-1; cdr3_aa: SVGPGYNERF
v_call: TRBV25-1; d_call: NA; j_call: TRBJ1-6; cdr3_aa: ASSEGRSPLH
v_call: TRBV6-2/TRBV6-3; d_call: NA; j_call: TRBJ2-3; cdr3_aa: ASRRVEGTDTQY
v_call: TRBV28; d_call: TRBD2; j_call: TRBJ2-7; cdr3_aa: ASRRTSGRMYEKY
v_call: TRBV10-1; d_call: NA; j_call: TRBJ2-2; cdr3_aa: ASSEGGGHAGELF
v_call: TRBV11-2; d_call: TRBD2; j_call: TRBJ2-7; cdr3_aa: TSSSSGNRNEQY
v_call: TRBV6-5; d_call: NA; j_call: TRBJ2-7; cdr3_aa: ASSYRDKVPYEQY
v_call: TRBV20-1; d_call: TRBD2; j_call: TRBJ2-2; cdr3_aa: SARDVAGAGELF
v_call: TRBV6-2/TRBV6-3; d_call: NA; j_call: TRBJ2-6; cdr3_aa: ASSKDSLSGANVLT
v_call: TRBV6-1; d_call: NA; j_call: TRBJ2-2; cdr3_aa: ARGGLGESSTGEVF
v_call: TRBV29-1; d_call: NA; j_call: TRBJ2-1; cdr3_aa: SVERVSSKYNEQF
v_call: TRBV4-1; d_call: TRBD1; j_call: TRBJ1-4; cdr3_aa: ASSRRGGQGADLPEKLF
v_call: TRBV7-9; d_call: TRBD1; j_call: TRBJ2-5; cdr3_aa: ASSFALITPGQGALKTQY
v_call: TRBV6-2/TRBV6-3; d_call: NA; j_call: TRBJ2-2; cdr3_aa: ASTRDGELF
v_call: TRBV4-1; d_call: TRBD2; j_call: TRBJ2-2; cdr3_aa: ASSLRPGGEGTGELF
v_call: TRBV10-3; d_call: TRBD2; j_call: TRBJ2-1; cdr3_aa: AISESAGRGTYNEQF
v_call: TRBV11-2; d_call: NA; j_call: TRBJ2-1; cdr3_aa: ASSLEAEQF
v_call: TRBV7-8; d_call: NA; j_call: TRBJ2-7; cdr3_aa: VSSLGSGYGDEQY
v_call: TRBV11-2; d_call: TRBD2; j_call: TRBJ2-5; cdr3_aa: ASKIMGREGRETQY
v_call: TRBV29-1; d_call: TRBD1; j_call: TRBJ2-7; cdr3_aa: SVIRGSTYEQY
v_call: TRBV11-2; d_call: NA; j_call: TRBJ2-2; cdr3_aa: ASSLLRSTGELF
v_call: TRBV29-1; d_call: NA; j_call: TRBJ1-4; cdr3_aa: SVGSGTTNEKLF
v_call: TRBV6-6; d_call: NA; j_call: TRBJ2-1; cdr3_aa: ASSYLEGPSHEQF
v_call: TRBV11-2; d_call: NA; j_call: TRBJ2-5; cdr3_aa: ARSTRTEETQY
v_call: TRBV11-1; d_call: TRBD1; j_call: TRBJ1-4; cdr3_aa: ASSLGTGDSEKLF
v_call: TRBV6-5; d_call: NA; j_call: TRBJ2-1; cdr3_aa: ASTGPGGYNEQF
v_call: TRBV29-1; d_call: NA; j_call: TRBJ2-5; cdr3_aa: SIEGIETQY
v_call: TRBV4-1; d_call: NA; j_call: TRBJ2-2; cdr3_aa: ASSQDEGRVGELF
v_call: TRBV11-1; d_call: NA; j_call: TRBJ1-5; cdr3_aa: AISQGTYQPQR
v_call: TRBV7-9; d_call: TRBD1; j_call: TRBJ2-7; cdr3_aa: ASSLGRQGAYEQY
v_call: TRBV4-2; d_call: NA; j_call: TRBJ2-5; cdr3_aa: ASSQDPASMVGTQY
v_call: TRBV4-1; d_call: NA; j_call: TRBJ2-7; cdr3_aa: ASSQRSLGDNSYKQY
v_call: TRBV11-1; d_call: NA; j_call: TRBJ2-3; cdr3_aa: AISFTHQYTDTQY
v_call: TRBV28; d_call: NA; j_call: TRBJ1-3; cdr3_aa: ANSLEGWGNTIY
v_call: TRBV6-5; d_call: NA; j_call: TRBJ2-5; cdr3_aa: ASRFSVQETQY
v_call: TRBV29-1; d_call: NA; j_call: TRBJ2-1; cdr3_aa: SVEGIAGGASYNEQF
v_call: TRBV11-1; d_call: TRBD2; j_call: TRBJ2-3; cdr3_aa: ASNYETSTATQY
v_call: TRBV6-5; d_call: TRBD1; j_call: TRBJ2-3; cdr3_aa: ASSYGPPTGGPYTDTQY
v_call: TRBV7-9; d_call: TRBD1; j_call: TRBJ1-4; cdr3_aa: ASNQGARNEKLF
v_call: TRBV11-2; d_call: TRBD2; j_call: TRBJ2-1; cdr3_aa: ASRLLAGAFNEQF